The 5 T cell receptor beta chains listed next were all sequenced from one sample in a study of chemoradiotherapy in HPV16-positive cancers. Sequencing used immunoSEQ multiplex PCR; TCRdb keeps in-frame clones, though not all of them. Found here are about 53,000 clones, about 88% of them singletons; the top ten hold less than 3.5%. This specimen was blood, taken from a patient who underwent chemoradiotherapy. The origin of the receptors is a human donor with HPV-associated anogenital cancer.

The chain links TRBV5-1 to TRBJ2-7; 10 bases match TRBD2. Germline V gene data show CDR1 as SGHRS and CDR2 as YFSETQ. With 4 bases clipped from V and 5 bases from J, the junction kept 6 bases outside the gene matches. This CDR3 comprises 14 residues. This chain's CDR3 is CASSDQAGGDEQYF. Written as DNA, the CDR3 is TGCGCCAGCAGCGACCAAGCGGGAGGGGACGAGCAGTACTTC.

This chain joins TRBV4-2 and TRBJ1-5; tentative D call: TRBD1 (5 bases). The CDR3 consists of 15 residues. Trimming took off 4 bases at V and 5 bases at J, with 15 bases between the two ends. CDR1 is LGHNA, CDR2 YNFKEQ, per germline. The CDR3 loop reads CASSPLGGKDQPQHF. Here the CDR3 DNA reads TGTGCCAGCAGCCCCTTGGGGGGGAAGGATCAGCCCCAGCATTTT.

The CDR3 spells CASSLGSTSSQETQYF. As DNA, the CDR3 is TGCGCCAGCAGCTTGGGAAGCACCTCGTCCCAAGAGACCCAGTACTTC. This chain links TRBV5-1 with TRBJ2-5; D not resolved. The V end was cut by 0 bases, the J end by 1 base, with 13 bases between. Germline lookup yields CDR1 SGHRS and CDR2 YFSETQ. This CDR3 has 16 amino acids.

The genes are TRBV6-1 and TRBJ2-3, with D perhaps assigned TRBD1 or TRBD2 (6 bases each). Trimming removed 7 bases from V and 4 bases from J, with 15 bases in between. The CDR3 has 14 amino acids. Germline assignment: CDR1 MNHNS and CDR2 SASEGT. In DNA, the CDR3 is TGTGCCAGCACCCGGGACGGGGGCGCAGATACGCAGTATTTT. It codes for CASTRDGGADTQYF.

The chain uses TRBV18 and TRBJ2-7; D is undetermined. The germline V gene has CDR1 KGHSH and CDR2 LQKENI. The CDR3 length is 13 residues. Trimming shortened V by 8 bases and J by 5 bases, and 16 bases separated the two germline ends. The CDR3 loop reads CASTPSKFNEQYF. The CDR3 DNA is TGTGCCAGCACCCCGAGCAAATTCAACGAGCAGTACTTC.